The 14 T cell receptor beta chains presented below share a single source sample, sequenced in a study of cytomegalovirus exposure and HLA in healthy donors. In the PCR, 60 Vbeta and 13 Jbeta primers were used. Using immunoSEQ multiplex PCR, the repertoire was profiled, and TCRdb retains in-frame clones only, with some absent. The table has more than 50,000 clones, roughly 85% seen once. Sample: PBMCs. The origin of the receptors is a female donor in good health and CMV-seronegative.

The chain joins TRBV6-1 to TRBJ1-6; 8 bases fit TRBD1. Germline V gene data show CDR1 as MNHNS and CDR2 as SASEGT. J gave up 2 bases and V 6 bases, and 3 bases lay outside the gene matches. The CDR3 totals 15 residues. CDR3 region: CASRRTGTYNSPLHF. In nucleotides, the CDR3 is TGTGCCAGCAGAAGGACAGGGACCTATAATTCACCCCTCCACTTT.

The genes are TRBV28 and TRBJ2-1, with a weak D call TRBD2 (5 bases). The germline CDR1 and CDR2 sequences are MDHEN and SYDVKM. CDR3 length: 12 residues. V gave up 1 base and J gave up 15 bases, with 13 bases separating them. CDR3 region: CASSLFMERWFF. CDR3 sequence (DNA): TGTGCCAGCAGTTTATTTATGGAGCGGTGGTTCTTC.

The chain is built from TRBV7-9 and TRBJ2-7, with 13 bases aligning to TRBD2. CDR3 length: 16 amino acids. Germline V gives CDR1 SEHNR, CDR2 FQNEAQ (reference sequence). Trimming cost V 3 bases and J 2 bases; bases outside gene matches: 4. The CDR3 region is CASSLRTSGGAYEQYF. The CDR3, as DNA: TGTGCCAGCAGCTTGAGGACTAGCGGGGGAGCCTACGAGCAGTACTTC.

This clone has only one observation. V is TRBV19 and J is TRBJ2-2; no clear D gene. Trimming took 0 bases from V and 1 from J, leaving 12 bases between them. The length of the CDR3 is 17 residues. Germline lookup yields CDR1 LNHDA and CDR2 SQIVND (reference sequence). In DNA form, the CDR3 reads TGTGCCAGTAGTATAGATGTAACACAGTTGAACACCGGGGAGCTGTTTTTT. It translates to CASSIDVTQLNTGELFF. The variable domain in full, with the rest retrieved from reference TRBV19 and TRBJ2-2, is DGGITQSPKYLFRKEGQNVTLSCEQNLNHDAMYWYRQDPGQGLRLIYYSQIVNDFQKGDIAEGYSVSREKKESFPLTVTSAQKNPTAFYLCASSIDVTQLNTGELFFGEGSRLTVL.

This clone showed up just a few times. The V call is TRBV4-2, the J call TRBJ2-7; D remains ambiguous. Per the germline V gene, CDR1 is LGHNA and CDR2 is YNFKEQ. The CDR3 has 13 residues. Trimming left V 4 bases short and J 3 bases short, with 10 bases between. The chain's CDR3 is CASSPRLSYEQYF. CDR3 nucleotides: TGTGCCAGCAGCCCGCGCTTAAGCTACGAGCAGTACTTC.

This chain connects TRBV4-2 to TRBJ2-2, with a possible D match to TRBD1 (5 bases). Deletions cut 3 bases from V and 1 base from J, with 12 bases between. The CDR3 runs 16 residues. Germline V lookup: CDR1 LGHNA, CDR2 YNFKEQ. The CDR3 bases are TGTGCCAGCAGCCACCCTCAGGACAAGAACACCGGGGAGCTGTTTTTT. This encodes CASSHPQDKNTGELFF.

This clone has just one count. The chain employs TRBV7-7 and TRBJ2-2; 11 bases match TRBD2. Germline V lookup: CDR1 SSHAT, CDR2 FNYEAQ (reference sequence). The CDR3 loop spans 14 amino acids. The DNA of the CDR3 is TGTGCTAGCGGGGGGGGACAGAACACCGGGGAGCTGTTTTTT. It encodes CASGGGQNTGELFF.

The V gene is TRBV27, the J gene TRBJ2-3; TRBD2 matches at 10 bases. Looked up from germline, CDR1 is MNHEY and CDR2 is SMNVEV (reference sequence). The CDR3 loop spans 15 amino acids. Trimming took 4 bases from V and 8 from J; bases not matched to a gene: 9. The CDR3, as DNA: TGTGCCAGCAGTTCTCTAGCGGGAGTCTTGGGTACGCAGTATTTT. Amino acid sequence: CASSSLAGVLGTQYF.

This clone was counted once. The J gene is TRBJ2-1, the V gene TRBV19; 10 bases are a match to TRBD2. The J segment lost 6 bases and the V segment lost 6 bases, leaving 5 bases of the junction unmatched. CDR1 is LNHDA, CDR2 SQIVND, per germline (reference sequence). This CDR3 is 14 amino acids long. CDR3 residues: CASRLAGALNEQFF. The CDR3 DNA reads as TGTGCCAGTAGGCTAGCGGGGGCACTCAATGAGCAGTTCTTC. The complete variable domain, with remaining parts taken from reference TRBV19 and TRBJ2-1, reads DGGITQSPKYLFRKEGQNVTLSCEQNLNHDAMYWYRQDPGQGLRLIYYSQIVNDFQKGDIAEGYSVSREKKESFPLTVTSAQKNPTAFYLCASRLAGALNEQFFGPGTRLTVL.

The V and J genes are TRBV4-1 and TRBJ1-4; 8 bases line up with TRBD1. CDR1 is MGHRA and CDR2 is YSYEKL in the germline V gene. V gave up 0 bases and J gave up 10 bases; unmatched junction bases: 10. The length of the CDR3 is 16 residues. CDR3 sequence (DNA): TGCGCCAGCAGCCAAGATGTAGGGACAGGATACGGAAAACTGTTTTTT. Its translation: CASSQDVGTGYGKLFF.

The chain employs TRBV6-1 and TRBJ2-7; D unresolved. The CDR3 runs 14 residues. Trimming removed 3 bases from V and 1 base from J, with 10 bases in between. The V gene's germline CDR1 is MNHNS and CDR2 SASEGT. The CDR3 sequence: CASSDQVTSYEQYF. In DNA form, the CDR3 reads TGTGCCAGCAGTGATCAGGTTACATCCTACGAGCAGTACTTC.

This chain links TRBV6-1 with TRBJ1-2; 8 bases fit TRBD1. Germline CDR1 and CDR2: MNHNS and SASEGT. The CDR3 loop spans 16 amino acids. V trimming: 4 bases; J trimming: 5 bases; junction bases outside the gene matches: 12. The CDR3 region is CASSGLPADRGYGYTF. DNA for the CDR3: TGTGCCAGCAGTGGACTTCCTGCAGACAGGGGATATGGCTACACCTTC.

V usage is TRBV5-1 and J usage is TRBJ2-2; 8 bases are a match to TRBD1. Germline V CDR1 and CDR2: SGHRS, YFSETQ. This CDR3 comprises 15 residues. V lost 4 bases to trimming and J lost 6 bases; unmatched junction nucleotides: 8. This CDR3 is CASSLDRVYPGELFF. The CDR3 DNA follows: TGCGCCAGCAGCCTGGACAGGGTTTATCCCGGGGAGCTGTTTTTT.

The J gene is TRBJ1-4, the V gene TRBV2; 12 bases are shared with TRBD1. This CDR3 has 15 residues. The ends lost 4 bases at V and 7 bases at J; junction bases unmatched: 4. Germline V CDR1 and CDR2: SNHLY, FYNNEI. The CDR3 protein is CASSGGQGAGEKLFF. CDR3 nucleotides: TGTGCCAGCAGTGGGGGACAGGGGGCCGGTGAAAAACTGTTTTTT.